This record looks at one T cell receptor beta chain sequence and its context. The record originates from a study of shared clonotypes between healthy human individuals. This CDR3 has 13 residues. Germline V gene lookup returns CDR1 MRHNA and CDR2 SNTAGT. V lost 1 base and J lost 9, with 10 bases in between. Libraries were prepared by immunoSEQ multiplex PCR; TCRdb keeps only in-frame clonotypes and omits some of them. Of 150,000 to 200,000 clones detected, approximately 92% appear once; the ten largest clones hold around 0.067%. The receptor was isolated from a woman in her twenties or thirties in good health. The rearrangement uses TRBV6-4 and TRBJ2-1; D is perhaps TRBD2 (6 bases). Specimen: naive CD4+ T cells sorted from blood. Subset meaning: CD45RA+ positively selected. The CDR3 sequence: CASSDYGSGEQFF. CDR3 bases: TGTGCCAGCAGTGACTACGGGAGCGGTGAGCAGTTCTTC.